These T cell receptor beta chains were read from a single sample in a study of patients and donors after allogeneic stem cell transplantation. One entry per CDR3 protein, called by TCRdb with MiXCR from the RT-PCR reads. The repertoire consists of about 960,000 distinct CDR3 sequences, with approximately 18% occurring once and the leading ten covering around 6%. Sequencing used blood, either unsorted or a sorted T cell fraction (not recorded which). Receptors originate from a human donor who was either an allogeneic HSCT recipient or a stem cell or donor lymphocyte infusion donor (not recorded which). It is not recorded whose cells these are; they may come from a transplant donor. Both conserved end residues are part of each CDR3.

TRBJ2-2 TRBV11-1 CASSSSSGRISKNTGELFF
TRBJ2-3 TRBV12-3/TRBV12-4 CASRGIQGARGDTQYF
TRBJ2-5 TRBV4-1 CASSQDRSFETQYF
TRBJ1-2 TRBV12-3/TRBV12-4 CASRSGTADYGYTF
TRBJ2-3 TRBV27 CASSGGYRSTDTQYF
TRBJ2-1 TRBV9 CASSVGGGPTGEQFF
TRBJ1-4 TRBV25-1 CASSEGADFNEKLFF
TRBJ2-7 TRBV5-1 CASSPPQGISYEQYF
TRBJ1-1 TRBV5-6 CASSFIDREANTEAFF
TRBJ2-7 TRBV5-8 CASSLPDRGLNYEQYF
TRBJ2-7 TRBV28 CASSFRAGTEQYF
TRBJ1-2 TRBV25-1 CASSGITGSGGYTF
TRBJ1-1 TRBV19 CASSIVQNTEAFF
TRBJ1-2 TRBV7-8 CASSLEGLHYGYTF
TRBJ2-2 TRBV4-2 CASSPRLALDTGELFF
TRBJ1-1 TRBV5-1 CASSPEGQLNTEAFF
TRBJ2-5 TRBV7-2 CASSNGWTQYF
TRBJ1-4 TRBV5-1 CASSRTGREGEKLFF
TRBJ2-7 TRBV10-3 CAISESPGTGNTF
TRBJ1-1 TRBV6-5 CASSYSGQGSPWGTEAFF
TRBJ2-1 TRBV9 CASSPGPGANEQFF
TRBJ2-5 TRBV7-2 CASSRKQGPPGAQYF
TRBJ2-1 TRBV12-3/TRBV12-4 CASSLTDRGVYNEQFF
TRBJ2-1 TRBV14 CASSQELGDRDEQFF
TRBJ2-1 TRBV3-1 CASSLPGLGGNEQFF
TRBJ1-1 TRBV11-2 CASSPGGNFVAFF
TRBJ1-1 TRBV12-3/TRBV12-4 CASGRDILMNTEAFF
TRBJ1-2 TRBV4-3 CASSRRVGLNYGYTF
TRBJ1-2 TRBV24-1 CATSGPGQGGVFYGYTF
TRBJ2-7 TRBV27 CASSFDVAAAEQYF
TRBJ2-2 TRBV29-1 CSAARGELSGELFF
TRBJ2-5 TRBV4-2 CASSQHTTSVEETQYF
TRBJ1-5 TRBV12-3/TRBV12-4 CASSLDRWPQGSQPQHF
TRBJ2-1 TRBV6-2/TRBV6-3 CASSPGPSLGVNEQFF
TRBJ2-1 TRBV4-1 CASSQVGTGANNEQFF
TRBJ1-1 TRBV12-3/TRBV12-4 CASSPRTASTEAFF
TRBJ2-1 TRBV29-1 CSSYRFNNEQFF
TRBJ2-1 TRBV4-2 CASSQGLAGRSSYNEQFF
TRBJ2-1 TRBV7-9 CASSLGTKGFDEQFF
TRBJ2-1 TRBV24-1 CATSDLTAGHEQFF
TRBJ2-2 TRBV25-1 CASSVTGVGTGELFF
TRBJ1-1 TRBV4-3 CASSQEGGVTEAFF
TRBJ2-1 TRBV2 CARGTGVGEQFF
TRBJ1-6 TRBV9 CASSVETNSPLHF
TRBJ2-3 TRBV7-3 CASSPSGRSTDTQYF
TRBJ2-1 TRBV6-2/TRBV6-3 CASCGGSYNEQFF
TRBJ1-2 TRBV5-1 CASSLEAALGGYTF
TRBJ1-4 TRBV6-1 CASTWDRGLEKLFF
TRBJ2-5 TRBV9 CASTLSTGAQETQYF
TRBJ2-2 TRBV2 CASTQGPRNGELFF
TRBJ2-3 TRBV2 CASSVTQGRSTDTQYF
TRBJ2-2 TRBV5-1 CASSAVTGVAGELFF
TRBJ1-5 TRBV10-3 CAISESRQINQPQHF
TRBJ1-2 TRBV4-3 CASSRLLLDSRDGYTF
TRBJ1-1 TRBV18 CASSLQGQGANWDTEAFF
TRBJ2-1 TRBV3-1 CASSVPLLDEQFF
TRBJ2-3 TRBV4-1 CASSRDSGRGQIDTQYF
TRBJ1-4 TRBV3-1 CASSRRQPNEKLFF
TRBJ2-1 TRBV29-1 CSPTSRTGTYNEQFF